The present entry profiles one T cell receptor beta chain with its context. Original data processing: Reference gene primer amplification gave estimated nucleated cell counts. Only in-frame clones appear in the TCRdb table, and some are missing; sequencing was by immunoSEQ multiplex PCR. That table gives V, J and clone size, and the DNA gave D and trimming. The sample contains around 57,000 clones, more than 90% of which appear only once. These data originate in a study of blood T cell repertoires in COVID-19. Trimming removed 3 bases from V and 0 bases from J, with 9 bases in between. Germline CDR1 is MGHDK and CDR2 is SYGVNS. The CDR3 spans 15 residues.

Sequencing was done on a sample of peripheral blood. The chain uses TRBV25-1 and TRBJ2-1; TRBD1 is a possible D gene (5 bases). This TCR came from a middle-aged man with acute or convalescent COVID-19. The CDR3 is CASSDGHHSYNEQFF. In DNA, the CDR3 is TGTGCCAGCAGTGACGGACACCACTCCTACAATGAGCAGTTCTTC.